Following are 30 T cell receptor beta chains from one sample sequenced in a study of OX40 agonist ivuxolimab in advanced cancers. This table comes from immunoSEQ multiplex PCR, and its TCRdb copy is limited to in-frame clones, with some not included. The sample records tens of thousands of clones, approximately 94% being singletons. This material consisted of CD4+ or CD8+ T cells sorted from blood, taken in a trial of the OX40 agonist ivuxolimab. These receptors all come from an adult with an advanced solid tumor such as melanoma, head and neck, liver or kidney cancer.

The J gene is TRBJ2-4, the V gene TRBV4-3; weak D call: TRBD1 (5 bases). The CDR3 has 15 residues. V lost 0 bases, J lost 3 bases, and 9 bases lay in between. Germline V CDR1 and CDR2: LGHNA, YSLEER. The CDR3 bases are TGCGCCAGCAGCCAAGAATGGCAGGGCAAAAACATTCAGTACTTC. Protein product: CASSQEWQGKNIQYF.

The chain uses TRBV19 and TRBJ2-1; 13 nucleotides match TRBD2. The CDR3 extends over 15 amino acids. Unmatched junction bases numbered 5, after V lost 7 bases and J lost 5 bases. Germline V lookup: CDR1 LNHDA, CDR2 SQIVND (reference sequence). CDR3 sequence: CASTAGLAGNNEQFF. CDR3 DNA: TGTGCCAGTACCGCGGGACTAGCGGGAAACAATGAGCAGTTCTTC.

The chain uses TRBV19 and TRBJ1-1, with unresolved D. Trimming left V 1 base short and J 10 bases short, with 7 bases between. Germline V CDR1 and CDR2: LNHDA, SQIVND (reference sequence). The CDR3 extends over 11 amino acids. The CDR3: CASSIAHGAFF. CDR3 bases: TGTGCCAGTAGTATAGCCCACGGAGCTTTCTTT.

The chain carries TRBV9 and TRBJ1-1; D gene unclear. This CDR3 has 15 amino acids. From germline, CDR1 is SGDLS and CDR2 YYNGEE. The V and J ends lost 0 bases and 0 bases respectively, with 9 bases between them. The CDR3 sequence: CASSVGGNLNTEAFF. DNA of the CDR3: TGTGCCAGCAGCGTAGGAGGGAACCTGAACACTGAAGCTTTCTTT.

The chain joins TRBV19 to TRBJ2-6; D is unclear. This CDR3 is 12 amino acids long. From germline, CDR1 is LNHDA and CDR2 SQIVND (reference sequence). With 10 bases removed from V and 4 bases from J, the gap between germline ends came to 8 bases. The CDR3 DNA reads TGTGCCACCGCGCCCGGGGCCAACGTCCTGACTTTC. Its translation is CATAPGANVLTF.

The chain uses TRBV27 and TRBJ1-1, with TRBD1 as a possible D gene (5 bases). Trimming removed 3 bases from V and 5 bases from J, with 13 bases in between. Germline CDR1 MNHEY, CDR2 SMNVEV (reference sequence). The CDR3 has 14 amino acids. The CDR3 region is CASSLARKGTEAFF. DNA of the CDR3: TGTGCCAGCAGTTTGGCGCGGAAGGGGACTGAAGCTTTCTTT.

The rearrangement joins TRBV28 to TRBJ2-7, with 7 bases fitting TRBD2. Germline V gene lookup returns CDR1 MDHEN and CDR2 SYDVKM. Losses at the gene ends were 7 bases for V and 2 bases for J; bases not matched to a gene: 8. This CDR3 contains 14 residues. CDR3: CASTWLGGAYEQYF. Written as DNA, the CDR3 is TGTGCCAGCACCTGGCTTGGGGGGGCCTACGAGCAGTACTTC.

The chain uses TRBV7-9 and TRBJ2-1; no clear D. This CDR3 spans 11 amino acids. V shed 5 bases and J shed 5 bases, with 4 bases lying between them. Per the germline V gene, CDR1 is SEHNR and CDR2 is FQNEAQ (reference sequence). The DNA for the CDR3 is TGTGCCAGCAGCGCAAACAATGAGCAGTTCTTC. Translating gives CASSANNEQFF.

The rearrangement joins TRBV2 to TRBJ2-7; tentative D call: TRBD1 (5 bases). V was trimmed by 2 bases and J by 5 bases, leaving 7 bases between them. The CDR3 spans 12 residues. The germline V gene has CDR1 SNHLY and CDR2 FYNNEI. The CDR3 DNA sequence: TGTGCCAGCAGTGAACTCAGGGACGAGCAGTACTTC. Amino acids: CASSELRDEQYF.

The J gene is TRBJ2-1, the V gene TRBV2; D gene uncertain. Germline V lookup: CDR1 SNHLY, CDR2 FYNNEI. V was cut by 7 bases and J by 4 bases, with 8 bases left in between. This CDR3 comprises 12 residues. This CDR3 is CASTSRYNEQFF. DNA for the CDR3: TGTGCCAGCACATCGAGGTACAATGAGCAGTTCTTC.

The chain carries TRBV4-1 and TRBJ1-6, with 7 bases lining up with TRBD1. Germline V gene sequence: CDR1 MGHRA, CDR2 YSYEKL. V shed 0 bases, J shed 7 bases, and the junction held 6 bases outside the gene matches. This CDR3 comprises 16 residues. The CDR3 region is CASSQDGQVWNSPLHF. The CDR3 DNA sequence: TGCGCCAGCAGCCAAGACGGACAGGTTTGGAATTCACCCCTCCACTTT.

The CDR3 sequence is CASSLGRKISGNTIYF. The DNA of the CDR3 is TGTGCCAGCAGCTTAGGAAGGAAGATCTCTGGAAACACCATATATTTT. V usage is TRBV21-1 and J usage is TRBJ1-3. TRBV21-1 is assigned pseudogene status. The length of the CDR3 is 16 residues.

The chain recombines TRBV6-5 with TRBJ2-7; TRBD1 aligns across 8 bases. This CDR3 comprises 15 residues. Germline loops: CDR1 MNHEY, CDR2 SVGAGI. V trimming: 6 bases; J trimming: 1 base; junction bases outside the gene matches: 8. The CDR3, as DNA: TGTGCCAGCAGGGACGACAGGGGCTCTTCCTACGAGCAGTACTTC. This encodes CASRDDRGSSYEQYF.

The CDR3, as DNA: TGTGCCAGCAGTTACAGCGGCGGCACAGATACGCAGTATTTT. Protein product: CASSYSGGTDTQYF. The chain employs TRBV28 and TRBJ2-3, with D possibly matching TRBD2 (5 bases). The CDR3 is 14 residues long. CDR1 is MDHEN and CDR2 is SYDVKM in the germline V gene. V dropped 4 bases and J dropped 1 base, with 9 bases sitting between them.

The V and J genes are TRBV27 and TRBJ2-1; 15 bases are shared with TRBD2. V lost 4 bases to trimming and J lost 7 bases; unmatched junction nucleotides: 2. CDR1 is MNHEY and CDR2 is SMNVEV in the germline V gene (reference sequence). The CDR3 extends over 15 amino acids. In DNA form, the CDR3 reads TGTGCCAGCAGTTCGGGACTAGCGGGAGGAAATGAGCAGTTCTTC. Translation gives CASSSGLAGGNEQFF.

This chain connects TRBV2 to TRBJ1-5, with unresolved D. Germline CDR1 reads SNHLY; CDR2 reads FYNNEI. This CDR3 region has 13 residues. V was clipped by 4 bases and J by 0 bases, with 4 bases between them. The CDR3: CASSVGSNQPQHF. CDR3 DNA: TGTGCCAGCAGTGTGGGTAGCAATCAGCCCCAGCATTTT.

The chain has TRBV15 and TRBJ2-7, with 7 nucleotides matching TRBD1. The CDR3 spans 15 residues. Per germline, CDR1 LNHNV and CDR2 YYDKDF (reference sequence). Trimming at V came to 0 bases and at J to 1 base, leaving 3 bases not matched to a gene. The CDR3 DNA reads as TGTGCCACCAGCAGAGAACAGGGGCTGTCCTACGAGCAGTACTTC. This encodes CATSREQGLSYEQYF.

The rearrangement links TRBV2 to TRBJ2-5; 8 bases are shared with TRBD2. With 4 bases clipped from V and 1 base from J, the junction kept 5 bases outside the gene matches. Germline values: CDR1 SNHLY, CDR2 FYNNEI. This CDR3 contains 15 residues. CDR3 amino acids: CASSGLAGFQETQYF. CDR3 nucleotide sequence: TGTGCCAGCAGTGGGTTAGCGGGGTTCCAAGAGACCCAGTACTTC. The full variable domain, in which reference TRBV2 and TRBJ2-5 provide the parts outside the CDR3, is EPEVTQTPSHQVTQMGQEVILRCVPISNHLYFYWYRQILGQKVEFLVSFYNNEISEKSEIFDDQFSVERPDGSNFTLKIRSTKLEDSAMYFCASSGLAGFQETQYFGPGTRLLVL.

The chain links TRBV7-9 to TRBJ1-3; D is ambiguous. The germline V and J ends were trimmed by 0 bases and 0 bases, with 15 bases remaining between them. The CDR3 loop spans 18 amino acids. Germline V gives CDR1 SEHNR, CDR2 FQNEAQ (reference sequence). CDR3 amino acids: CASSLALRDGNSGNTIYF. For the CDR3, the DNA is TGTGCCAGCAGCTTAGCGTTGCGAGACGGAAACTCTGGAAACACCATATATTTT.

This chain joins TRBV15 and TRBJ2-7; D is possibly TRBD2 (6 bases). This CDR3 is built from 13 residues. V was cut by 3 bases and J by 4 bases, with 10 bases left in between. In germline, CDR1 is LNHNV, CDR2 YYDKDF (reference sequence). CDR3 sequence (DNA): TGTGCCACCAGCAGGGACGGGGGTTACGAGCAGTACTTC. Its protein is CATSRDGGYEQYF.

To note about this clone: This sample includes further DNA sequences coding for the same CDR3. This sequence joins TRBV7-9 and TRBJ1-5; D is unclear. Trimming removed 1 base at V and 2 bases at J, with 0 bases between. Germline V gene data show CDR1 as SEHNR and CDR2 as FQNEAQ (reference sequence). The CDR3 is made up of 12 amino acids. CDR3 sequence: CASSLGNQPQHF. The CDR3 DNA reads TGTGCCAGCAGCTTAGGCAATCAGCCCCAGCATTTT.

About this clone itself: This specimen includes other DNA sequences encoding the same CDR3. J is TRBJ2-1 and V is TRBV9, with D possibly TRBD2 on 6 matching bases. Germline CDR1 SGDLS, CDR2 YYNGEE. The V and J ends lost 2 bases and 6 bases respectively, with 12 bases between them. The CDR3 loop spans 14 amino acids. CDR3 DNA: TGTGCCAGCAGCGTGGGAGGATCCGGCAATGAGCAGTTCTTC. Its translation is CASSVGGSGNEQFF. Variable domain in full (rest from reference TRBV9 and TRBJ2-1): DSGVTQTPKHLITATGQRVTLRCSPRSGDLSVYWYQQSLDQGLQFLIQYYNGEERAKGNILERFSAQQFPDLHSELNLSSLELGDSALYFCASSVGGSGNEQFFGPGTRLTVL.

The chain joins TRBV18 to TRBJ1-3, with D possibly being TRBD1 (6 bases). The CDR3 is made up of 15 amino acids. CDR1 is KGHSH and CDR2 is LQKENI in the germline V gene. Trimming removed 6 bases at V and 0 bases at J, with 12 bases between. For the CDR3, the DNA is TGTGCCAGCTCTCACAGGGTCCACTCTGGAAACACCATATATTTT. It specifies CASSHRVHSGNTIYF.

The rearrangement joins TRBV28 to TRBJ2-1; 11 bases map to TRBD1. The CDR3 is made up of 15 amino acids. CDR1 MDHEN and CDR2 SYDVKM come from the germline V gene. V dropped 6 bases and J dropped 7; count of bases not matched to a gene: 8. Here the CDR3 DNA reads TGTGCCAGCAGGGATATCGGGACAGGGGGTAATGAGCAGTTCTTC. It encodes CASRDIGTGGNEQFF.

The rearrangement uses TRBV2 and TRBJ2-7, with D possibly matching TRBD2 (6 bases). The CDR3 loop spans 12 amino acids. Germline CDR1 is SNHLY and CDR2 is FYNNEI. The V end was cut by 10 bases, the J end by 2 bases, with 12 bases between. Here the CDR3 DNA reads TGTGCCAACGGGGAGGTACCCTACGAGCAGTACTTC. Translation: CANGEVPYEQYF.

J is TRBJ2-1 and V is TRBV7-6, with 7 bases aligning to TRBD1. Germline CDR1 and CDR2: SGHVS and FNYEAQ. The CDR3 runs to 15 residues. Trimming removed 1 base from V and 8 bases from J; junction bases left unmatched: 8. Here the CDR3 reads CASSLGATGLHEQFF. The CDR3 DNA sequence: TGTGCCAGCAGCTTAGGTGCGACAGGGTTGCATGAGCAGTTCTTC.

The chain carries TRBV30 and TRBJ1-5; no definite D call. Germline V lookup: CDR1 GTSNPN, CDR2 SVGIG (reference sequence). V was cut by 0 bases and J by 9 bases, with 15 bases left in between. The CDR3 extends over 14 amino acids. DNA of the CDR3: TGTGCCTGGAGTGTAGAATACGGGGAAGGGCCCCAGCATTTT. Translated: CAWSVEYGEGPQHF.

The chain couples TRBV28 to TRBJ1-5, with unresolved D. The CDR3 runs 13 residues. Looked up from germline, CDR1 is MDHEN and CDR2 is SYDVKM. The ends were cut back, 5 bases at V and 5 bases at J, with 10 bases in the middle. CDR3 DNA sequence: TGTGCCAGCAGTCGTTCCCTTTATCAGCCCCAGCATTTT. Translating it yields CASSRSLYQPQHF.

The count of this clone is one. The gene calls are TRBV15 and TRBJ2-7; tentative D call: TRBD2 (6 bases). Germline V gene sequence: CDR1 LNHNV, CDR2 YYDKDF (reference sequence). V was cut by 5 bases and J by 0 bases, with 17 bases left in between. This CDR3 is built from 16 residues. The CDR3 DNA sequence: TGTGCCACCAGCCAGGGAAGGGGACTCGACTCCTACGAGCAGTACTTC. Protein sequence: CATSQGRGLDSYEQYF.

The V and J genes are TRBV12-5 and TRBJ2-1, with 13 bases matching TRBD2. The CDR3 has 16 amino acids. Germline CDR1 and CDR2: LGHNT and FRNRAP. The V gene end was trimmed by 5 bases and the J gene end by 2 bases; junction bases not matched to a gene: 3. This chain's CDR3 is CASGPGLAGAYNEQFF. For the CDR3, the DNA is TGTGCTAGTGGTCCCGGACTAGCGGGAGCCTACAATGAGCAGTTCTTC. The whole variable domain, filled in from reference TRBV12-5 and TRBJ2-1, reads DARVTQTPRHKVTEMGQEVTMRCQPILGHNTVFWYRQTMMQGLELLAYFRNRAPLDDSGMPKDRFSAEMPDATLATLKIQPSEPRDSAVYFCASGPGLAGAYNEQFFGPGTRLTVL.